The 18 T cell receptor beta chains below were found in one sample sequenced in a study of early T cells in non-severe SARS-CoV-2 infection. TCRdb independently ran MiXCR on the 5' RACE reads; one entry per CDR3 protein. This table holds some 88,000 distinct CDR3 sequences, over 15% found once. The sample here was whole blood, taken at baseline. The receptor source for this set is an adult who was a healthcare worker with PCR-confirmed SARS-CoV-2 infection or an uninfected control (not recorded which).

The chain uses TRBV11-2 and TRBJ2-5, with D perhaps matching TRBD2 (6 bases). V lost 10 bases and J 1 base, leaving 13 bases between the germline ends. This CDR3 is built from 13 residues. Germline CDR1 and CDR2: SGHAT and FQNNGV. In DNA form, the CDR3 reads TGTGCCAACTCACGGGAGCGCCAAGAGACCCAGTACTTC. Translated: CANSRERQETQYF. The full variable domain, rest sourced from reference TRBV11-2 and TRBJ2-5, is EAGVAQSPRYKIIEKRQSVAFWCNPISGHATLYWYQQILGQGPKLLIQFQNNGVVDDSQLPKDRFSAERLKGVDSTLKIQPAKLEDSAVYLCANSRERQETQYFGPGTRLLVL.

This chain uses TRBV5-4 with TRBJ2-7; D not resolved. Per germline, CDR1 SGHNT and CDR2 YYREEE (reference sequence). The V gene lost 0 bases and the J gene lost 5 bases, with 6 bases spanning the gap. The CDR3 consists of 12 residues. The CDR3 DNA is TGTGCCAGCAGCTTGGAGGGCGACGAGCAGTACTTC. Amino acid sequence: CASSLEGDEQYF.

This clonotype was seen a few times. The rearrangement uses TRBV20-1 and TRBJ2-2; perhaps D is TRBD1 or TRBD2 (5 bases each). The V gene's germline CDR1 is DFQATT and CDR2 SNEGSKA (reference sequence). The CDR3 is 16 amino acids. V lost 2 bases to trimming and J lost 6 bases, with 19 bases between them. CDR3 residues: CSARPPRPRGAGELFF. The CDR3 bases are TGCAGTGCTAGACCCCCGAGGCCACGGGGCGCCGGGGAGCTGTTTTTT.

This clonotype was recorded at least ten times. The V and J genes are TRBV7-9 and TRBJ2-7, with TRBD1 identical over 7 bases. The CDR3 consists of 12 residues. The germline V gene has CDR1 SEHNR and CDR2 FQNEAQ (reference sequence). The V segment lost 4 bases and the J segment 5 bases; nucleotides outside the gene matches: 2. CDR3: CASSSTGNEQYF. CDR3 coding DNA: TGTGCCAGCAGCTCGACAGGGAACGAGCAGTACTTC.

In its sample, this clonotype was seen many times. The rearrangement uses TRBV6-5 and TRBJ2-3; unclear D gene. Germline V lookup: CDR1 MNHEY, CDR2 SVGAGI. The CDR3 is 13 residues long. Trimming removed 2 bases at V and 1 base at J, with 4 bases between. The CDR3 DNA reads as TGTGCCAGCAGTTACACAGGCACAGATACGCAGTATTTT. This codes for CASSYTGTDTQYF.

Ten or more counts support this clonotype. V gene TRBV6-2 or TRBV6-3 combines with J gene TRBJ2-7; TRBD1 agrees at 7 bases. Germline assignment: CDR1 MNHEY and CDR2 SVGEGT. The CDR3 extends over 13 amino acids. J was trimmed by 0 bases and V by 6 bases; bases with no gene match: 2. CDR3 nucleotide sequence: TGTGCCAGCAGGGGGACAGCCTCCTACGAGCAGTACTTC. Amino acid sequence: CASRGTASYEQYF.

The chain joins TRBV7-9 to TRBJ1-4, with TRBD1 as a possible D gene (6 bases). Germline-derived CDR1 and CDR2 are SEHNR and FQNEAQ (reference sequence). Trimming took off 4 bases at V and 8 bases at J, with 20 bases between the two ends. The CDR3 is 16 amino acids. The CDR3 loop reads CASSSPSTGKGEKLFF. Written as DNA, the CDR3 is TGTGCCAGCAGCTCCCCCTCAACAGGGAAAGGCGAAAAACTGTTTTTT.

This clonotype has a handful of counts. The V and J genes are TRBV20-1 and TRBJ2-7, with D uncertain. V was clipped by 4 bases and J by 3 bases, with 7 bases between them. This CDR3 contains 11 residues. Germline V gene sequence: CDR1 DFQATT, CDR2 SNEGSKA (reference sequence). Here the CDR3 reads CSANEVYEQYF. In nucleotides, the CDR3 is TGCAGTGCTAATGAAGTCTACGAGCAGTACTTC.

The rearrangement uses TRBV20-1 and TRBJ2-5; 7 bases match TRBD2. V dropped 3 bases and J dropped 4; count of bases not matched to a gene: 8. The CDR3 consists of 14 residues. CDR1 DFQATT and CDR2 SNEGSKA come from the germline V gene (reference sequence). The CDR3 nucleotides read TGCAGTGCTAGGGGAGGAGGGGAGGGAGAGACCCAGTACTTC. It is translated as CSARGGGEGETQYF.

This chain links TRBV7-9 with TRBJ1-1; possibly TRBD1 for D (6 bases). The length of the CDR3 is 13 residues. Germline CDR1 and CDR2: SEHNR and FQNEAQ (reference sequence). Trimming cost V 1 base and J 10 bases, with 13 bases left between them. CDR3 sequence (DNA): TGTGCCAGCAGCTTAGGTCCAGGGGTAGGAGCTTTCTTT. Residues: CASSLGPGVGAFF.

For this clonotype: This clone may be a read error of a much larger clone one base away. This chain links TRBV12-3 or TRBV12-4 with TRBJ2-2; D remains unclear. Trimming pared 3 bases from V and 3 bases from J, leaving 2 bases between. The CDR3 runs 12 residues. CDR3 residues: CASSLDTGELFF. CDR3 bases: TGTGCCAGCAGTTTGGACACCGGGGAGCTGTTTTTT.

The chain carries TRBV20-1 and TRBJ2-7; TRBD2 aligns across 8 bases. The length of the CDR3 is 15 residues. The J segment lost 3 bases and the V segment lost 4 bases, leaving 11 bases of the junction unmatched. Germline V lookup: CDR1 DFQATT, CDR2 SNEGSKA (reference sequence). CDR3 in DNA: TGCAGTGCTAAGGGAGCGGGAGTTAGCGTCTACGAGCAGTACTTC. Protein: CSAKGAGVSVYEQYF.

The chain uses TRBV3-1 and TRBJ1-6, with no clear D. V shed 0 bases and J shed 6 bases, with 6 bases lying between them. Germline CDR1 and CDR2: LGHDT and YNNKEL (reference sequence). The CDR3 sequence is 14 residues long. Written as DNA, the CDR3 is TGTGCCAGCAGCCAAGATTACAGTAATTCACCCCTCCACTTT. This gives the protein CASSQDYSNSPLHF.

The chain is built from TRBV7-2 and TRBJ2-5; 11 nucleotides match TRBD2. Germline V CDR1 and CDR2: SGHTA, FQGNSA. With V trimmed by 5 bases and J by 5 bases, 7 bases remained unmatched. This CDR3 region has 15 residues. CDR3 DNA: TGTGCCAGCAGCGGAGAGACTAGCGGGATTGAGACCCAGTACTTC. Translation: CASSGETSGIETQYF. The full variable domain, completed using reference TRBV7-2 and TRBJ2-5, is GAGVSQSPSNKVTEKGKDVELRCDPISGHTALYWYRQSLGQGLEFLIYFQGNSAPDKSGLPSDRFSAERTGGSVSTLTIQRTQQEDSAVYLCASSGETSGIETQYFGPGTRLLVL.

Worth noting for this clonotype: The junction and the germline gene differ at one end; a read error may be behind it. This chain links TRBV20-1 with TRBJ2-7; 9 bases are a match to TRBD1. Germline CDR1 reads DFQATT; CDR2 reads SNEGSKA (reference sequence). This CDR3 comprises 16 residues. In DNA form, the CDR3 reads TGCAGTGCTCACGTAATTCCGGGACAGGGATCCTCCGAGCAGTACTTC. This codes for CSAHVIPGQGSSEQYF.

This clonotype occurred a few times. V gene TRBV5-5 combines with J gene TRBJ2-1; D possibly corresponds to TRBD1 (6 bases). V lost 9 bases and J 1 base, leaving 17 bases between the germline ends. The V gene's germline CDR1 is SGHKS and CDR2 YYEKEE (reference sequence). The CDR3 loop spans 15 amino acids. CDR3 sequence reads: CATELGAWSYNEQFF. The CDR3 DNA follows: TGTGCCACCGAGCTGGGGGCATGGTCCTACAATGAGCAGTTCTTC.

This clonotype has only a few counts. The rearrangement uses TRBV28 and TRBJ1-5; perhaps TRBD1 as D (5 bases). Germline values: CDR1 MDHEN, CDR2 SYDVKM. This CDR3 contains 14 residues. The ends were cut back, 5 bases at V and 13 bases at J, with 21 bases in the middle. The CDR3 is CASSPRQFHRGQHF. CDR3 coding DNA: TGTGCCAGCAGTCCGCGACAGTTCCACCGTGGTCAGCATTTT.

The chain combines TRBV7-2 with TRBJ2-1, with D possibly being TRBD1 (7 bases). V was pared by 5 bases and J by 10 bases, with 15 bases between. Germline V gives CDR1 SGHTA, CDR2 FQGNSA. The CDR3 length is 13 residues. The chain's CDR3 is CASSAGTVGEQFF. CDR3 nucleotides: TGTGCCAGCAGCGCGGGGACAGTAGGCGAGCAGTTCTTC. Together with reference TRBV7-2 and TRBJ2-1, the CDR3 gives the full variable domain: GAGVSQSPSNKVTEKGKDVELRCDPISGHTALYWYRQSLGQGLEFLIYFQGNSAPDKSGLPSDRFSAERTGGSVSTLTIQRTQQEDSAVYLCASSAGTVGEQFFGPGTRLTVL.